This is a list of T cell receptor beta chains from one sample in a study of CXCR3-negative and CXCR3-positive naive CD8 T cells. One entry per CDR3 protein, without DNA, is what TCRdb gives after re-calling the 5' RACE reads. Across about 26,000 distinct CDR3 sequences, the top ten clones capture over 2.5% of the sample. Sequenced material: naive CXCR3- CD8+ T cells from blood. The receptors shown here come from a human donor in good health. Some clones in this sample may be carry-over from other donors' samples. CDR3s include the opening cysteine and the closing phenylalanine or tryptophan. For some rows the clone size is stated as once, few or many, or as a class when expanded; others skip it.

size | J | V | CDR3
. | TRBJ2-5 | TRBV10-2 | CASRAGETQYF
. | TRBJ1-2 | TRBV7-6 | CASSLGGLNYGYTF
. | TRBJ2-7 | TRBV29-1 | CSVEDVSGSSFPSPEYF
. | TRBJ1-2 | TRBV29-1 | CSVEQGARLSYTF
. | TRBJ2-5 | TRBV7-9 | CASSLPAGPQETQYF
. | TRBJ1-1 | TRBV30 | CAWSDWTGLNTEAFF
. | TRBJ2-5 | TRBV11-2 | CASSLDEGQKETQYF
. | TRBJ2-4 | TRBV20-1 | CSVGVGGGNIQYF
. | TRBJ2-7 | TRBV29-1 | CSVEGTLGYEQYF
. | TRBJ2-3 | TRBV19 | CASKRGYSTDTQYF
. | TRBJ2-1 | TRBV29-1 | CSVLGFGQESYNEQFF
. | TRBJ2-1 | TRBV20-1 | CSASQSSYNEQFF
. | TRBJ2-5 | TRBV27 | CASSLSADMAQYF
. | TRBJ1-1 | TRBV12-3/TRBV12-4 | CASSPRQIMNTEAFF
medium-sized | TRBJ1-3 | TRBV7-3 | CASSLGGILGNTIYF
. | TRBJ2-3 | TRBV29-1 | CSVVGRSTGPTDTQYF
. | TRBJ1-1 | TRBV11-3 | CASSLAGDLNTEAFF
. | TRBJ2-7 | TRBV14 | CASSQDYHEQYF
. | TRBJ1-6 | TRBV4-3 | CASSQGTGKNSPLHF
. | TRBJ1-1 | TRBV2 | CASSPWTVEAFF
. | TRBJ2-2 | TRBV9 | CASSGGGAKNTGELFF
. | TRBJ2-1 | TRBV29-1 | CSVGLAGGYEQFF
. | TRBJ2-5 | TRBV28 | CASSREDEAETQYF
. | TRBJ1-2 | TRBV7-9 | CASSLFSRGYTF
. | TRBJ2-7 | TRBV7-9 | CASSLGTGYEQYF
. | TRBJ2-2 | TRBV7-9 | CASSIGTGVPTGELFF